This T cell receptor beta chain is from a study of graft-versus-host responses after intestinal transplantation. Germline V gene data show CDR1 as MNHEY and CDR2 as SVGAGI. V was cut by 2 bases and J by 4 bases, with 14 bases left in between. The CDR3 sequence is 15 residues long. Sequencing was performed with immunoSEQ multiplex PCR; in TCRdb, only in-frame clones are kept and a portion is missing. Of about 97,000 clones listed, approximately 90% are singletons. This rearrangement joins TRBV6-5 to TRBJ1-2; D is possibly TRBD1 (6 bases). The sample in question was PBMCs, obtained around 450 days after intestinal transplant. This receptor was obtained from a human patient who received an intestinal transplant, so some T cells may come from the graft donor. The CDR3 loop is CASSYGSTGGYGYTF. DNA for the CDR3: TGTGCCAGCAGTTACGGATCGACAGGCGGCTATGGCTACACCTTC.